Listed below are T cell receptor beta chains from one sample, sequenced in a study of cytotoxic CD8 clonotypes in ibrutinib-treated CLL. Measured with immunoSEQ multiplex PCR; TCRdb has only the in-frame clones, and not every one. The sample has roughly 190,000 clones; over 60% are singletons. Specimen: PBMCs, collected after 24 months of ibrutinib treatment. The receptors come from a human donor with chronic lymphocytic leukemia. The conserved cysteine and the conserved F or W are not part of the CDR3 here. The D gene is left open where the match is weak.

j_gene,d_gene,v_gene,CDR3aa
TRBJ2-3,TRBD2,TRBV28,ASSPVGLTTDTQY
TRBJ1-1,NA,TRBV7-3,ASSYDRNTEAF
TRBJ1-2,TRBD1,TRBV25-1,ASRSGQGNGYT
TRBJ2-5,TRBD1,TRBV2,ASGEGTGRETQY
TRBJ2-2,TRBD2,TRBV27,ASSYLPFGLAGTNTGELF
TRBJ2-7,NA,TRBV6-7,ASSYLCLFGQGSIYEQY
TRBJ1-2,TRBD1,TRBV27,ASSLTAGGDYGYT
TRBJ2-7,NA,TRBV14,ASSQDSRGEQY
TRBJ2-6,NA,TRBV10-3,AISQGTGANVLT
TRBJ2-5,NA,TRBV6-5,ASSYGWGIQETQY
TRBJ1-2,TRBD1,TRBV5-6,ASSWGTGLRYT
TRBJ2-7,NA,TRBV2,ASRVNYEQY
TRBJ2-5,TRBD1,TRBV4-2,ASSQADRGRDETQY
TRBJ2-1,NA,TRBV6-9,ASSYRSGNNEQF
TRBJ2-1,NA,TRBV25-1,ASSEWGLARNEQF
TRBJ1-1,NA,TRBV6-1,ASSEEVVTEAF
TRBJ1-2,NA,TRBV15,ATGAGTIGYT
TRBJ2-3,NA,TRBV27,ASSLSHNTDTQY
TRBJ2-2,TRBD1,TRBV28,ASSSGQGITGELF
TRBJ2-1,TRBD2,TRBV19,ASSTIGTSGREEQF
TRBJ1-1,NA,TRBV4-2,ASSQVLSESGAF
TRBJ2-7,NA,TRBV4-1,ASSQDQQGYYEQY
TRBJ2-1,TRBD2,TRBV4-1,ASSQARLAGAFNEQF